A single sample is the source of the 11 T cell receptor beta chains below, sequenced in a study of blood T cell repertoires in COVID-19. Assay: immunoSEQ multiplex PCR; the TCRdb copy retains only in-frame clones and omits some. The table has some 370,000 clones, about 90% seen once. Sequenced input: peripheral blood. These receptors were obtained from a man aged 18 to 29 with active or convalescent COVID-19.

This clone was seen a single time. The CDR3 spells CASSTRVRLNQPQHF. The CDR3 bases are TGTGCCAGCAGCACCAGGGTACGATTAAATCAGCCCCAGCATTTT. The chain employs TRBV7-2 and TRBJ1-5, with D perhaps matching TRBD1 (5 bases). This CDR3 contains 15 residues. Looked up from germline, CDR1 is SGHTA and CDR2 is FQGNSA. With 5 bases removed from V and 4 bases from J, the gap between germline ends came to 15 bases.

In nucleotides, the CDR3 is TGCGCCAGCAGCCAAGATCGGGGGATATCACCCCTCCACTTT. It translates to CASSQDRGISPLHF. The V call is TRBV4-3, the J call TRBJ1-6; TRBD1 is a possible D gene (5 bases). The V end was cut by 0 bases, the J end by 10 bases, with 10 bases between. This CDR3 is built from 14 residues. Germline V gene lookup returns CDR1 LGHNA and CDR2 YSLEER.

This chain joins TRBV30 and TRBJ2-1; tentative D call: TRBD2 (7 bases). V lost 0 bases and J 7 bases, leaving 10 bases between the germline ends. The CDR3 totals 13 residues. Germline assignment: CDR1 GTSNPN and CDR2 SVGIG (reference sequence). The CDR3 region is CAWSVGGENEQFF. In DNA form, the CDR3 reads TGTGCCTGGAGTGTAGGGGGGGAGAATGAGCAGTTCTTC.

This chain joins TRBV6-5 and TRBJ1-2, with a possible D match to TRBD1 (5 bases). Germline V gives CDR1 MNHEY, CDR2 SVGAGI. Deletions cut 5 bases from V and 4 bases from J, with 14 bases between. This CDR3 spans 14 amino acids. CDR3 in DNA: TGTGCCAGCAGTCCAGGGCGGCCCCTCTATGGCTACACCTTC. Translation: CASSPGRPLYGYTF.

The V call is TRBV15, the J call TRBJ1-4; 8 nucleotides align to TRBD1. Germline V CDR1 and CDR2: LNHNV, YYDKDF (reference sequence). The CDR3 extends over 18 amino acids. Trimming cost V 0 bases and J 9 bases; bases outside gene matches: 15. The CDR3 here is CATSREIPFSGQGKKLFF. CDR3 DNA: TGTGCCACCAGCAGAGAGATACCCTTCTCCGGACAGGGCAAAAAACTGTTTTTT.

The table lists this clone with a count of one. The V and J genes are TRBV27 and TRBJ1-3, with 10 bases identical to TRBD1. This CDR3 contains 15 residues. Germline CDR1 reads MNHEY; CDR2 reads SMNVEV (reference sequence). J was trimmed by 3 bases and V by 6 bases; bases with no gene match: 5. The chain's CDR3 is CASRPDRGFGNTIYF. DNA of the CDR3: TGTGCCAGCAGGCCGGACAGGGGGTTTGGAAACACCATATATTTT.

V and J are TRBV5-5 and TRBJ2-2; D is possibly TRBD2 (5 bases). The V gene lost 1 base and the J gene lost 4 bases, with 14 bases spanning the gap. Germline V lookup: CDR1 SGHKS, CDR2 YYEKEE (reference sequence). The CDR3 has 16 residues. The CDR3 region is CASSLWLAPGTGELFF. CDR3 bases: TGTGCCAGCAGCTTGTGGCTAGCCCCGGGCACCGGGGAGCTGTTTTTT.

V gene TRBV7-2 combines with J gene TRBJ1-6, with 7 nucleotides matching TRBD1. J gave up 3 bases and V 3 bases, and 2 bases lay outside the gene matches. Germline V gene sequence: CDR1 SGHTA, CDR2 FQGNSA. CDR3 size: 15 residues. CDR3 region: CASSLDRFYNSPLHF. The CDR3 region has the DNA TGTGCCAGCAGCTTGGACAGGTTCTATAATTCACCCCTCCACTTT.

The CDR3 loop reads CASSLITGGLYNEQFF. CDR3 in DNA: TGTGCCAGCAGCTTAATCACAGGGGGGCTGTACAATGAGCAGTTCTTC. The chain couples TRBV11-1 to TRBJ2-1; 8 bases agree with TRBD1. Germline V gene sequence: CDR1 SGHAT, CDR2 FQDESV (reference sequence). With V trimmed by 2 bases and J by 4 bases, 7 bases remained unmatched. The CDR3 loop spans 16 amino acids. Full variable domain (missing parts from reference TRBV11-1 and TRBJ2-1): EAEVAQSPRYKITEKSQAVAFWCDPISGHATLYWYRQILGQGPELLVQFQDESVVDDSQLPKDRFSAERLKGVDSTLKIQPAELGDSAMYLCASSLITGGLYNEQFFGPGTRLTVL.

This chain links TRBV29-1 with TRBJ2-1; no definite D call. Trimming left V 3 bases short and J 0 bases short, with 9 bases between. This CDR3 has 14 residues. The germline gives CDR1 SQVTM, CDR2 ANQGSEA. As DNA, the CDR3 is TGCAGCGTTGACCGTGAGAGCTCCTACAATGAGCAGTTCTTC. It encodes CSVDRESSYNEQFF.

The chain combines TRBV6-5 with TRBJ2-5; D is uncertain. The CDR3 contains 14 residues. Trimming pared 7 bases from V and 4 bases from J, leaving 16 bases between. Looked up from germline, CDR1 is MNHEY and CDR2 is SVGAGI. CDR3 protein: CASNKATNAETQYF. In nucleotides, the CDR3 is TGTGCCAGCAACAAAGCGACGAATGCAGAGACCCAGTACTTC.